This note documents a single T cell receptor (beta chain) sequence. Antigen unknown. CD45RO-negative, CCR7-positively selected cells formed the naive CD8 fraction, excluding terminally differentiated effector memory CD45RA+ cells. This CDR3 is 15 amino acids long. V shed 6 bases and J shed 0 bases, with 15 bases lying between them. CDR1 and CDR2 from the germline V gene are SNHLY and FYNNEI. The entry originates in a study of shared clonotypes between healthy human individuals. Measured with immunoSEQ multiplex PCR; TCRdb has only the in-frame clones, and not every one. This table holds about 2.1 million clones, roughly 91% found once. Study-level findings and limits: Some naive CD4 clonotypes, around 4.7%, turned up in common across four donors.

The rearrangement uses TRBV2 and TRBJ2-7; D not certain. This TCR was sampled from a man between 18 and 35 years old in good health. Some clones in this sample may be carry-over from other donors' samples. Sequenced input: naive CD8+ T cells from PBMCs. CDR3 bases: TGTGCCAGCAGGGAATGGATTACGAGCTCCTACGAGCAGTACTTC. Protein: CASREWITSSYEQYF.